This passage covers 23 T cell receptor beta chains from one sample sequenced in a study of regulatory T cells in long-lasting Graves disease. Sequencing libraries for TCR beta were prepared with iRepertoire HTBI primers and Arm-PCR of CDR3 regions. In TCRdb, the multiplex PCR reads were re-called with MiXCR into one record per CDR3 protein. The sample shows fewer than 350,000 distinct CDR3 sequences, 15% to 20% of them seen only once. Time point in this sample: newly diagnosed GD, antithyroid drugs for less than 3 months. Researchers made the TCR library from RNA that was extracted from PBMCs. Sequenced material: peripheral blood mononuclear cells (PBMCs), taken at new diagnosis, from a patient treated with antithyroid drugs. These receptors were taken from a female donor with Graves disease.

This clonotype was seen many times. The chain combines TRBV28 with TRBJ2-7, with D uncertain. The germline gives CDR1 MDHEN, CDR2 SYDVKM. The CDR3 contains 15 residues. Trimming took off 5 bases at V and 6 bases at J, with 20 bases between the two ends. The CDR3 DNA follows: TGTGCCAGCAGTCTGGGAAGCCCACACCCTCGCGAGCAGTACTTC. It codes for CASSLGSPHPREQYF.

In its sample, this clonotype was seen many times. The chain links TRBV19 to TRBJ1-5; TRBD1 matches at 10 bases. Germline V gene lookup returns CDR1 LNHDA and CDR2 SQIVND (reference sequence). There are 16 residues in the CDR3. J lost 5 bases, V lost 4 bases, and 8 bases had no gene match. CDR3 amino acids: CASSTADRGPHQPQHF. The CDR3 region has the DNA TGTGCCAGTAGTACCGCAGACAGGGGGCCTCATCAGCCCCAGCATTTT.

The sample holds many counts of this clonotype. The chain links TRBV20-1 to TRBJ2-1; a weak D match, TRBD2 (6 bases). Between the trimmed V and J ends, which lost 5 bases and 10 bases, there was a span of 27 bases. Germline-derived CDR1 and CDR2 are DFQATT and SNEGSKA (reference sequence). This CDR3 is 16 amino acids long. CDR3 protein: CSASRGGGAPPGEQFF. The DNA for the CDR3 is TGCAGTGCTTCTAGGGGTGGCGGGGCTCCCCCTGGGGAGCAGTTCTTC.

This clonotype was picked up many times. The chain employs TRBV19 and TRBJ2-5, with 12 bases fitting TRBD1. V lost 6 bases and J lost 4; bases outside the gene matches: 6. CDR1 and CDR2 (germline): LNHDA, SQIVND (reference sequence). This CDR3 comprises 15 residues. For the CDR3, the DNA is TGTGCCAGTAGGATCGGGACAGGGGGCGGAGAGACCCAGTACTTC. Its translation: CASRIGTGGGETQYF.

As to this clonotype: A read error is possible here, since a much larger clone lies one base away. The DNA for the CDR3 is TGTGCCAGCAGTTTAGCGGGATTAAGTATGCAGTATTTT. As protein: CASSLAGLSMQYF. The chain combines TRBV27 with TRBJ2-3; a weak D match, TRBD2 (6 bases). This CDR3 has 13 amino acids. Germline assignment: CDR1 MNHEY and CDR2 SMNVEV (reference sequence). Trimming stripped 2 bases from V and 11 bases from J, with 14 bases between.

The V call is TRBV30, the J call TRBJ1-1; TRBD1 might be the D (6 bases). CDR1 and CDR2 (germline): GTSNPN, SVGIG (reference sequence). The CDR3 is made up of 12 amino acids. Deletions cut 1 base from V and 8 bases from J, with 11 bases between. This chain's CDR3 is CAWSEGGREAFF. In nucleotides, the CDR3 is TGTGCCTGGAGTGAGGGGGGGAGAGAAGCTTTCTTT.

Worth noting for this clonotype: A far larger clone is only one base removed, so a read error is likely. This chain connects TRBV11-2 to TRBJ2-1; 11 bases are a match to TRBD2. The DNA end favors TRBJ2-5, so the J call may be wrong. Germline-derived CDR1 and CDR2 are SGHAT and FQNNGV. The CDR3 is 16 residues long. The CDR3 DNA is TGTGCCAGCAGCCCAGCTCAAGGACTAGCGGGAGAGACCCAGTACTTC. It yields the protein CASSPAQGLAGETQYF.

This clonotype occurred many times. The rearrangement uses TRBV7-2 and TRBJ2-3; perhaps TRBD2 as D (6 bases). CDR3 length equals 16 residues. The germline gives CDR1 SGHTA, CDR2 FQGNSA. Trimming removed 5 bases at V and 2 bases at J, with 17 bases between. CDR3 protein: CASSTIGVAATDTQYF. In DNA form, the CDR3 reads TGTGCCAGCAGCACTATCGGAGTAGCGGCCACAGATACGCAGTATTTT.

The rearrangement links TRBV11-2 to TRBJ2-2; the match to TRBD2 covers 7 bases. Looked up from germline, CDR1 is SGHAT and CDR2 is FQNNGV. The CDR3 sequence is 16 residues long. The trim removed 1 base at V and 3 bases at J, leaving 5 bases unmatched. CDR3 sequence (DNA): TGTGCCAGCAGCTTAGGGGGAGGGCCCTACACCGGGGAGCTGTTTTTT. It encodes CASSLGGGPYTGELFF.

In its sample, this clonotype was seen many times. The CDR3 DNA reads as TGCAGCGTTTACTCACCGGGACGGGAGGACGGGCTCATATATTTT. It translates to CSVYSPGREDGLIYF. The rearrangement uses TRBV29-1 and TRBJ1-3; tentatively, D is TRBD1 (5 bases). The CDR3 extends over 15 amino acids. Per the germline V gene, CDR1 is SQVTM and CDR2 is ANQGSEA. V was pared by 5 bases and J by 12 bases, with 26 bases between.

This clonotype occurred many times. The rearrangement links TRBV24-1 to TRBJ1-5, with 7 bases that match TRBD1. In germline, CDR1 is KGHDR, CDR2 SFDVKD. There are 14 residues in the CDR3. Trimming removed 6 bases from V and 7 bases from J; junction bases left unmatched: 8. The CDR3 DNA is TGTGCCACCAGTTTATCCGGGACAGCACAGCCCCAGCATTTT. This encodes CATSLSGTAQPQHF.

The chain employs TRBV2 and TRBJ1-4, with 8 bases that match TRBD1. J lost 0 bases, V lost 6 bases, and 15 bases had no gene match. CDR1 is SNHLY, CDR2 FYNNEI, per germline. The CDR3 has 19 amino acids. CDR3 sequence (DNA): TGTGCCAGCAGGAACTGGGGGCAGGGGGCCCGCGCAACTAATGAAAAACTGTTTTTT. Protein sequence: CASRNWGQGARATNEKLFF.

Points on this clonotype: One base separates it from a far larger clone, so it is likely a read error. The V gene is TRBV11-2, the J gene TRBJ2-5; unclear D gene. The germline CDR1 and CDR2 sequences are SGHAT and FQNNGV. V gave up 6 bases and J gave up 1 base, with 15 bases separating them. CDR3 length: 15 residues. The CDR3 spells CASSGLGEFQETQYF. CDR3 nucleotide sequence: TGTGCCAGCAGTGGCTTAGGCGAGTTCCAAGAGACCCAGTACTTC.

This clonotype appeared a few times. The rearrangement uses TRBV24-1 and TRBJ2-3; D perhaps matches TRBD2 (6 bases). Trimming stripped 2 bases from V and 1 base from J, with 21 bases between. The CDR3 loop spans 19 amino acids. Germline CDR1 reads KGHDR; CDR2 reads SFDVKD. This chain's CDR3 is CATSDSPGANGSRTDTQYF. CDR3 in DNA: TGTGCCACCAGTGATTCCCCTGGGGCTAACGGGAGTCGCACAGATACGCAGTATTTT.

This clonotype was detected ten times or more. This sequence joins TRBV27 and TRBJ1-4, with D perhaps TRBD1 (5 bases). The CDR3 covers 15 residues. CDR1 is MNHEY, CDR2 SMNVEV, per germline (reference sequence). V lost 1 base and J 6 bases, leaving 12 bases between the germline ends. The CDR3, as DNA: TGTGCCAGCAGTTTATTATGGGGGAGCGATGAAAAACTGTTTTTT. It encodes CASSLLWGSDEKLFF.

This clonotype has a count of ten or more. The chain uses TRBV6-1 and TRBJ2-1, with D hard to call. The CDR3 has 14 residues. V gave up 7 bases and J gave up 9 bases, with 19 bases separating them. The germline gives CDR1 MNHNS, CDR2 SASEGT. The CDR3, as DNA: TGTGCCAGCACCGCGGACGGTGGGGTTGGTGAGCAGTTCTTC. Amino acids: CASTADGGVGEQFF.

The J gene is TRBJ2-7, the V gene TRBV7-9; 7 bases agree with TRBD2. The ends lost 4 bases at V and 9 bases at J; junction bases unmatched: 9. The CDR3 has 13 amino acids. From germline, CDR1 is SEHNR and CDR2 FQNEAQ (reference sequence). CDR3 sequence (DNA): TGTGCCAGCAGCTCGGGGGGAGACCCTTGGCAGTACTTC. Translated, it gives CASSSGGDPWQYF.

This chain joins TRBV20-1 and TRBJ1-5; D is perhaps TRBD1 (5 bases). Germline loops: CDR1 DFQATT, CDR2 SNEGSKA (reference sequence). Trimming cost V 2 bases and J 4 bases, with 12 bases left between them. There are 14 residues in the CDR3. CDR3 in amino acids: CSARQGLSNQPQHF. The CDR3 DNA sequence: TGCAGTGCTAGACAGGGTTTATCGAATCAGCCCCAGCATTTT.

The DNA for the CDR3 is TGTGCCAGCAGAAACCGGGGTTCCCCCGCCAATGAGCAGTTCTTC. The encoded protein is CASRNRGSPANEQFF. J is TRBJ2-1 and V is TRBV7-2; perhaps TRBD2 as D (5 bases). The germline CDR1 and CDR2 sequences are SGHTA and FQGNSA. Trimming took off 6 bases at V and 6 bases at J, with 18 bases between the two ends. This CDR3 has 15 amino acids.

With respect to this clonotype: This sequence is one base from a far larger clone and is likely a read error. This likely comes from a read error, as the CDR3 has no conserved phenylalanine or tryptophan at its end. The chain combines TRBV7-9 with TRBJ2-5; possible D gene TRBD2, 5 bases. This CDR3 has 13 amino acids. The germline CDR1 and CDR2 sequences are SEHNR and FQNEAQ (reference sequence). The ends were cut back, 6 bases at V and 2 bases at J, with 10 bases in the middle. In nucleotides, the CDR3 is TGTGCCAGCAGGGTGGACTTGCAAGAGACCCAGTACTGC. Translation gives CASRVDLQETQYC.

CDR3 coding DNA: TGTGCCAGCACCCATACGGGGGGTTACGAGCAGTACTTC. Amino acid sequence: CASTHTGGYEQYF. This chain connects TRBV6-1 to TRBJ2-7; TRBD2 agrees at 7 bases. V trimming: 7 bases; J trimming: 4 bases; junction bases outside the gene matches: 7. This CDR3 spans 13 amino acids. Germline V lookup: CDR1 MNHNS, CDR2 SASEGT.

The rearrangement uses TRBV27 and TRBJ2-7, with 9 nucleotides matching TRBD2. This CDR3 spans 14 amino acids. After removal of 7 bases from V and 4 bases from J, the junction contained 8 bases not matched to a gene. Germline CDR1 and CDR2: MNHEY and SMNVEV (reference sequence). CDR3 in amino acids: CASKLAGVGYEQYF. For the CDR3, the DNA is TGTGCCAGCAAATTAGCGGGAGTGGGATACGAGCAGTACTTC.

This clonotype appeared many times. The V and J genes are TRBV6-5 and TRBJ1-1; D is ambiguous. Deletions cut 2 bases from V and 3 bases from J, with 10 bases between. The germline CDR1 and CDR2 sequences are MNHEY and SVGAGI. The CDR3 covers 14 residues. CDR3 region: CASSYLEQHTEAFF. The CDR3 nucleotides are TGTGCCAGCAGTTACCTGGAACAGCACACTGAAGCTTTCTTT.